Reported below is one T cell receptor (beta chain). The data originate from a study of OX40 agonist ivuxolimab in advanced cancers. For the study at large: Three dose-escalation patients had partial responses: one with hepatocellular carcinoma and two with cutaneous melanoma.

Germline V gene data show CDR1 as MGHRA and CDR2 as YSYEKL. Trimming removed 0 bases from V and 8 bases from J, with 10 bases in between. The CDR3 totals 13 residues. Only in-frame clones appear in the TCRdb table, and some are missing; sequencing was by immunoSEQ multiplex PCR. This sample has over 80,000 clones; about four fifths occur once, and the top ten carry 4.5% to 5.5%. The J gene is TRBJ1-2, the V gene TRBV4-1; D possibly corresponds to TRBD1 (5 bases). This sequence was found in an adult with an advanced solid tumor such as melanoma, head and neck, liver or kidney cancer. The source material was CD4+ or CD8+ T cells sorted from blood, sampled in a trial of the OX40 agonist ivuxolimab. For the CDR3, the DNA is TGCGCCAGCAGCCAAGAGGGGGTCGAAGGCTACACCTTC. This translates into CASSQEGVEGYTF.